This is a list of T cell receptor beta chains from one sample in a study of blood T cell repertoires in COVID-19. Sequenced by immunoSEQ multiplex PCR; TCRdb stores in-frame clones only, minus some. The sample has 150,000 or so clones; 82% are singletons. The specimen sequenced was PBMCs or T cells enriched from blood (not recorded which). The receptors shown here come from a man aged 60 to 75 who had recovered from COVID-19. CDR3s leave out the opening cysteine and the closing phenylalanine or tryptophan. The order of the fields is J gene, V gene, CDR3 protein.

>TRBJ2-3|TRBV18
ASSPIRAIHEDTQY
>TRBJ2-5|TRBV5-1
ASSLGESKQETQY
>TRBJ1-2|TRBV6-5
AGATGSGYGYT
>TRBJ2-7|TRBV5-1
ASSLVPSGGSTYEQY
>TRBJ2-7|TRBV6-5
ASSYSWQALEQY
>TRBJ2-1|TRBV7-8
ASSPLMGDTYNEQF
>TRBJ2-3|TRBV7-3
ASSILAGGPDTQY
>TRBJ1-2|TRBV27
ASSSLDRGGGYT
>TRBJ1-2|TRBV6-5
ASIQDPHGYT
>TRBJ2-7|TRBV15
ATSSGLDSSYEQY
>TRBJ2-1|TRBV28
ASSLGRQGVDEQF
>TRBJ2-2|TRBV28
ASSPSTSPGELF
>TRBJ2-1|TRBV11-2
ASSLDGRNEQF
>TRBJ2-5|TRBV12-3/TRBV12-4
ASSLNPGETQY
>TRBJ1-5|TRBV6-5
ASSYSRAGNQPQH
>TRBJ2-1|TRBV5-4
ASGQGGNEQF
>TRBJ1-2|TRBV6-5
ASSYSRGSGYT
>TRBJ2-2|TRBV2
ASSEPIGGSITGELF
>TRBJ2-4|TRBV28
ASSLVGQLGNIQY
>TRBJ2-5|TRBV7-9
ASSFLDRVETQY
>TRBJ1-1|TRBV24-1
ATMGRGHRGAPNTEAF
>TRBJ1-3|TRBV3-1/TRBV3-2
ASSLTGYSGNTIY
>TRBJ2-2|TRBV19
ASSIGSFLRQGYTGELF
>TRBJ2-7|TRBV18
ASSPDARGHEQY
>TRBJ1-6|TRBV7-8
ASSLNVRQFSYNSPLH
>TRBJ2-1|TRBV14
ASSQDRGGWDEQF
>TRBJ2-3|TRBV5-4
ASSLIGLAPDTQY
>TRBJ2-7|TRBV7-2
ASSRAGGEQY
>TRBJ2-3|TRBV3-1/TRBV3-2
ASSQDLPDTQY
>TRBJ2-1|TRBV24-1
ATSDTLAGASNEQF
>TRBJ2-1|TRBV7-2
ASRGPGQSSYNEQF
>TRBJ2-5|TRBV19
ASSSLLSTGEETQY
>TRBJ1-2|TRBV27
ASSFTQANYGYT
>TRBJ1-1|TRBV6-5
ASLFEQGTTEAF
>TRBJ1-2|TRBV30
AWSVRETGNYGYT
>TRBJ1-1|TRBV10-3
AISEFAGGYTEAF
>TRBJ2-2|TRBV25-1
ASSEDRDLSGELF
>TRBJ1-2|TRBV7-6
ASSASTIYGDYGYT
>TRBJ2-7|TRBV11-3
ASSLGLPGQSLKGPYEQY
>TRBJ2-1|TRBV18
ASSPTRLAGFNEQF
>TRBJ2-1|TRBV10-1
ASSEWLGLADGESYNEQF
>TRBJ2-7|TRBV5-1
ASSPLSGYEQY
>TRBJ2-1|TRBV11-3
ASSITGGSYNEQF
>TRBJ1-2|TRBV7-9
ASTRTGRDGYT
>TRBJ2-1|TRBV5-4
ASSLGTSPGEQF
>TRBJ1-2|TRBV4-1
ASSQETDFYGYT
>TRBJ1-4|TRBV28
ASSDSGQGREKLF
>TRBJ2-1|TRBV5-1
ASSVEGAAYNEQF
>TRBJ2-1|TRBV2
ASSEGAGEQF
>TRBJ2-7|TRBV28
ASSGGSSYEQY
>TRBJ2-5|TRBV27
ASSLTSPRGTQY
>TRBJ1-5|TRBV5-8
ASSPVGTDSNQPQH
>TRBJ1-2|TRBV29-1
SVDQSGLGAYGYT
>TRBJ2-3|TRBV6-4
ASSDHGTQY
>TRBJ1-1|TRBV6-5
ASTLTGGRGTEAF